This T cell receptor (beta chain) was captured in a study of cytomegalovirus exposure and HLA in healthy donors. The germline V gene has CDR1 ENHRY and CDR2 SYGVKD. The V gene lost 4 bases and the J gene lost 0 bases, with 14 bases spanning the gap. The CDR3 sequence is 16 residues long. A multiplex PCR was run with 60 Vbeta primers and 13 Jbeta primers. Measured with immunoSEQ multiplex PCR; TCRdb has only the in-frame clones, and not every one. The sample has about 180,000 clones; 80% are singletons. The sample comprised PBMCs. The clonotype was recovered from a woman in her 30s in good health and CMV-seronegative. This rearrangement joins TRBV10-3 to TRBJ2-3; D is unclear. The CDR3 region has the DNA TGTGCCATCAGTGTATATGGTAGCTCTAGCACAGATACGCAGTATTTT. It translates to CAISVYGSSSTDTQYF.